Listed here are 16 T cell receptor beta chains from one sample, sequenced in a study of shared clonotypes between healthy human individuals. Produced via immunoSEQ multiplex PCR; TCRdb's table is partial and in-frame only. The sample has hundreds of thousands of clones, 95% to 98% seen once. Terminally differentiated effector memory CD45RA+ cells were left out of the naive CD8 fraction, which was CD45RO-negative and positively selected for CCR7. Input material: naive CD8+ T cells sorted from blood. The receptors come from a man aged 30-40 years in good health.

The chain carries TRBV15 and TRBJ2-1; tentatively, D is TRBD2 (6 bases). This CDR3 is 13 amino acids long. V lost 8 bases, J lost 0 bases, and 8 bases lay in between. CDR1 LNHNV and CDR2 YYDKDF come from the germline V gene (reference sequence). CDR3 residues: CATRRASYNEQFF. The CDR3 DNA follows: TGTGCCACCCGGAGGGCCTCCTACAATGAGCAGTTCTTC.

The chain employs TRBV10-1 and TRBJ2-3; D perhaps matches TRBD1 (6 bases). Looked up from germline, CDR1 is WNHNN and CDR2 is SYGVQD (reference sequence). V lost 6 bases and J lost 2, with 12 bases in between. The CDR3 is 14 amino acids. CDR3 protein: CASSLQGPTDTQYF. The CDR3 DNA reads TGCGCCAGCAGCCTACAGGGACCCACAGATACGCAGTATTTT.

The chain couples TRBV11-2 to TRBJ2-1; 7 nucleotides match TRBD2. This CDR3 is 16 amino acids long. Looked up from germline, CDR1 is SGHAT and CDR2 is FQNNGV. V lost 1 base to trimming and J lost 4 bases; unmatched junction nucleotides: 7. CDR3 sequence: CASSLAALAVYNEQFF. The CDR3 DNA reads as TGTGCCAGCAGCTTAGCGGCGCTAGCGGTTTACAATGAGCAGTTCTTC.

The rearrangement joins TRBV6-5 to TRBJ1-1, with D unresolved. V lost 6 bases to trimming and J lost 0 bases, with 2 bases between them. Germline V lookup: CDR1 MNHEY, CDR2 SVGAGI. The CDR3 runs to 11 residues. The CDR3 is CASRLNTEAFF. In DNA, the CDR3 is TGTGCCAGCAGGCTGAACACTGAAGCTTTCTTT.

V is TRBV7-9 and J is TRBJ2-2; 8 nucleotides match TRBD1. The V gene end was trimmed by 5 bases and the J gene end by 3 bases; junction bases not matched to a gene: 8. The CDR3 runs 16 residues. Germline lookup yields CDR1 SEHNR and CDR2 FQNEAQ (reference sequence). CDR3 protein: CASSLSGDRYTGELFF. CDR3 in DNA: TGTGCCAGCAGCCTTAGTGGGGACAGGTACACCGGGGAGCTGTTTTTT.

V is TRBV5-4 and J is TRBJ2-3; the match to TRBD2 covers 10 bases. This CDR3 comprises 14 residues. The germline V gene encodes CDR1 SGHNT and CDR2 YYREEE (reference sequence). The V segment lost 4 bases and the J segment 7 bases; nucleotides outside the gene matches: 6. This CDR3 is CASSGGTSVNTQYF. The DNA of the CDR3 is TGTGCCAGCAGCGGGGGGACTAGCGTGAATACGCAGTATTTT.

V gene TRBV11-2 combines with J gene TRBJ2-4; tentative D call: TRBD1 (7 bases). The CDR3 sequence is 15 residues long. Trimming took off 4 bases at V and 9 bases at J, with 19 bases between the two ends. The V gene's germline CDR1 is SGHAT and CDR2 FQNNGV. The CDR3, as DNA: TGTGCCAGCAGCTCAGGCCAGGGGGGAGGATCCATTCAGTACTTC. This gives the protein CASSSGQGGGSIQYF.

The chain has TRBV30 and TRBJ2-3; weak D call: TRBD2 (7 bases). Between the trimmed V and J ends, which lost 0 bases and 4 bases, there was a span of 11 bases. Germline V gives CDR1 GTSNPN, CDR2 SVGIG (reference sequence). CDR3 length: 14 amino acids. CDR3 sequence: CAWSVGGGADTQYF. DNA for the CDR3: TGTGCCTGGAGTGTAGGGGGGGGCGCAGATACGCAGTATTTT.

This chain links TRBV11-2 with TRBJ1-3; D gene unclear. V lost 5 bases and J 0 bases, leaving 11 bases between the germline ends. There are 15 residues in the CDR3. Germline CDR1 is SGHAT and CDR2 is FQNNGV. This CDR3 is CASSIGLISGNTIYF. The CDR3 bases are TGTGCCAGCAGCATCGGACTGATCTCTGGAAACACCATATATTTT.

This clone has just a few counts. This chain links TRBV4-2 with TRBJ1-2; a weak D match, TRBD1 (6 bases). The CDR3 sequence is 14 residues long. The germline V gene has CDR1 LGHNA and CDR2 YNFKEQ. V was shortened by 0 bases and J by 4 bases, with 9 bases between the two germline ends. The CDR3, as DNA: TGTGCCAGCAGCCAAGATCGGACAGTCTATGGCTACACCTTC. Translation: CASSQDRTVYGYTF.

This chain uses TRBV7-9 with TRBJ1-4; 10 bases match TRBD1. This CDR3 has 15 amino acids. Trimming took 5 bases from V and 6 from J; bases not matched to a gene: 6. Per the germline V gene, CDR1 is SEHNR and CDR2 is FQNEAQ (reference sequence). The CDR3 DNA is TGTGCCAGCAGCGATACCGGGACAGGGGATGAAAAACTGTTTTTT. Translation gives CASSDTGTGDEKLFF.

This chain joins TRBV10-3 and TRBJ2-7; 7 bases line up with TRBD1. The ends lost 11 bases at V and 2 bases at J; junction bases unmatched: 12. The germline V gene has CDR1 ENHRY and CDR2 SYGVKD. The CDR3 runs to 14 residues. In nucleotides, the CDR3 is TGTGCCGCGGCTGTAGACAGGGTCGCCTACGAGCAGTACTTC. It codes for CAAAVDRVAYEQYF.

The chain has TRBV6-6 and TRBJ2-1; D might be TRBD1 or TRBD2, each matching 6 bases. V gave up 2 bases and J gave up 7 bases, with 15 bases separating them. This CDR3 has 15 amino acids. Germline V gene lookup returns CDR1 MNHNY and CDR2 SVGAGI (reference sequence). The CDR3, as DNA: TGTGCCAGCAGTTACAAGGAGGGGGTTAGGAATGAGCAGTTCTTC. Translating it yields CASSYKEGVRNEQFF.

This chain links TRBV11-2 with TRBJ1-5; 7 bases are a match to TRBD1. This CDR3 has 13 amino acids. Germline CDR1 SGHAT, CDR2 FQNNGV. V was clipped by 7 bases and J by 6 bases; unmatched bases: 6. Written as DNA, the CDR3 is TGTGCCAGCACCACAGGGGTCGGTCAGCCCCAGCATTTT. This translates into CASTTGVGQPQHF.

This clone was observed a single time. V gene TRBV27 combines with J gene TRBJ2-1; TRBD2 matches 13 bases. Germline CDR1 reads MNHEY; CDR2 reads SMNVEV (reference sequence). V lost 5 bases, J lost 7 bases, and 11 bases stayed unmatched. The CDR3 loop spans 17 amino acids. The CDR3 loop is CASSPRLAGGVRNEQFF. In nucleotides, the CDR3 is TGTGCCAGCAGTCCCAGACTAGCGGGAGGAGTACGAAATGAGCAGTTCTTC.

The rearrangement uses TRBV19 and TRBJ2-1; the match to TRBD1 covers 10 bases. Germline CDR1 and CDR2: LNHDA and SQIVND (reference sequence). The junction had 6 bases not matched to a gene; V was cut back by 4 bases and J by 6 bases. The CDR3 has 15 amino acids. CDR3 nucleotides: TGTGCCAGTAGTAGCGGGACAGGGGTTGGCAATGAGCAGTTCTTC. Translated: CASSSGTGVGNEQFF.